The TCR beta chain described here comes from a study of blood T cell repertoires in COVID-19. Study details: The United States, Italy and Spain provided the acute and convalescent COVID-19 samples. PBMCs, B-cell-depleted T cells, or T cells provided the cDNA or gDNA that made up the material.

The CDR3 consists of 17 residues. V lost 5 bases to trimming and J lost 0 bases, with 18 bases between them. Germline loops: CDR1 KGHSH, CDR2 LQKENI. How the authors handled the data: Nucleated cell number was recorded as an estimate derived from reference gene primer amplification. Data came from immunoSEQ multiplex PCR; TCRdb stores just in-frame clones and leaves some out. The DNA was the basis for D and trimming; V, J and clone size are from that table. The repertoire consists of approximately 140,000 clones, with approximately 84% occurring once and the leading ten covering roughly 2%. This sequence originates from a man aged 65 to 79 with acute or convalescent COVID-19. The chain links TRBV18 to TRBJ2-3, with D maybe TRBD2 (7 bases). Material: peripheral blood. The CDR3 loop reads CASSSRRGGASTDTQYF. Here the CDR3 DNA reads TGTGCCAGCTCATCGCGCCGTGGGGGGGCCAGCACAGATACGCAGTATTTT.